These 31 T cell receptor beta chains originate from one sample sequenced in a study of T cell responses to AZD1222 COVID-19 vaccine. Assay: immunoSEQ multiplex PCR; the TCRdb copy retains only in-frame clones and omits some. The profile shows roughly 120,000 clones, 80% to 90% of them singletons. The sample in question was peripheral blood, obtained on day 0 of MenACWY control vaccination. The receptors derive from an adult in good health.

This chain joins TRBV18 and TRBJ2-3; D might be TRBD1 (5 bases). CDR3 length equals 14 residues. V was pared by 3 bases and J by 2 bases, with 9 bases between. Germline CDR1 reads KGHSH; CDR2 reads LQKENI. The CDR3 here is CASSPGRSTDTQYF. CDR3 nucleotide sequence: TGTGCCAGCTCACCGGGGCGTTCCACAGATACGCAGTATTTT.

The V gene is TRBV5-1, the J gene TRBJ1-6; D is undetermined. V shed 0 bases and J shed 4 bases, with 14 bases lying between them. This CDR3 comprises 17 residues. Germline CDR1 reads SGHRS; CDR2 reads YFSETQ. The CDR3 reads CASSLGPPVGYNSPLHF. The CDR3 nucleotides read TGCGCCAGCAGCTTGGGGCCCCCCGTGGGGTATAATTCACCCCTCCACTTT.

V usage is TRBV25-1 and J usage is TRBJ2-3; D is undetermined. The CDR3 is 15 amino acids. Trimming left V 3 bases short and J 0 bases short, with 10 bases between. CDR1 and CDR2 from the germline V gene are MGHDK and SYGVNS. The CDR3 bases are TGTGCCAGCAGTGATGTATTTACTAGCACAGATACGCAGTATTTT. It yields the protein CASSDVFTSTDTQYF.

The V call is TRBV28, the J call TRBJ2-7, with D unresolved. V was pared by 0 bases and J by 0 bases, with 9 bases between. The CDR3 sequence is 15 residues long. CDR1 MDHEN and CDR2 SYDVKM come from the germline V gene. The CDR3 DNA is TGTGCCAGCAGTTTATGGGGCGCCAGCTCCTACGAGCAGTACTTC. Translation: CASSLWGASSYEQYF.

The rearrangement uses TRBV6-5 and TRBJ1-5; 8 bases are a match to TRBD1. V was pared by 7 bases and J by 0 bases, with 5 bases of the junction left unmatched. The CDR3 is 15 amino acids. Germline V gene sequence: CDR1 MNHEY, CDR2 SVGAGI. The CDR3 DNA follows: TGTGCCAGCATCAGGGACAGGAGTAGCAATCAGCCCCAGCATTTT. Translating gives CASIRDRSSNQPQHF.

This chain uses TRBV6-5 with TRBJ1-2, with D unresolved. V lost 7 bases, J lost 7 bases, and 13 bases lay in between. The CDR3 is made up of 12 amino acids. Germline V gene data show CDR1 as MNHEY and CDR2 as SVGAGI. CDR3: CASNPLLRGYTF. DNA of the CDR3: TGTGCCAGCAACCCTCTGCTCCGTGGCTACACCTTC.

The chain combines TRBV6-6 with TRBJ1-2; D call uncertain. Germline CDR1 and CDR2: MNHNY and SVGAGI (reference sequence). Trimming left V 6 bases short and J 1 base short, with 12 bases between. There are 14 residues in the CDR3. DNA for the CDR3: TGTGCCAGCAGCCTCCCGGGGTATAACTATGGCTACACCTTC. This encodes CASSLPGYNYGYTF.

The chain is built from TRBV5-1 and TRBJ2-6; D is ambiguous. Deletions cut 0 bases from V and 11 bases from J, with 15 bases between. CDR3 length: 15 residues. Germline V gene sequence: CDR1 SGHRS, CDR2 YFSETQ. The CDR3 reads CASSLDDWAADVLTF. The CDR3 DNA reads TGCGCCAGCAGCTTGGACGATTGGGCGGCGGACGTCCTGACTTTC.

The chain combines TRBV19 with TRBJ2-5; 12 bases align to TRBD2. The germline V gene encodes CDR1 LNHDA and CDR2 SQIVND (reference sequence). This CDR3 is built from 15 residues. J lost 5 bases, V lost 6 bases, and 7 bases had no gene match. CDR3 region: CASRSSSGGAETQYF. The CDR3 DNA sequence: TGTGCCAGTAGGAGTTCTAGCGGGGGGGCGGAGACCCAGTACTTC.

The chain is built from TRBV7-8 and TRBJ2-5; a weak D match, TRBD1 (6 bases). This CDR3 is 13 amino acids long. V shed 5 bases and J shed 5 bases, with 12 bases lying between them. Looked up from germline, CDR1 is SGHVS and CDR2 is FQNEAQ. The CDR3 protein is CASSTDRRETQYF. In DNA, the CDR3 is TGTGCCAGCAGCACCGACAGGCGGGAGACCCAGTACTTC.

The chain has TRBV11-2 and TRBJ2-3, with TRBD1 identical over 10 bases. Trimming removed 0 bases from V and 6 bases from J; junction bases left unmatched: 6. The CDR3 runs to 16 residues. CDR1 is SGHAT, CDR2 FQNNGV, per germline. The CDR3, as DNA: TGTGCCAGCAGCTTAGAGGGACAGGGGAGGGAGGATACGCAGTATTTT. Protein sequence: CASSLEGQGREDTQYF.

The CDR3 protein is CASSDPGQSYNSPLHF. The CDR3 DNA follows: TGTGCCAGTAGTGACCCAGGACAGTCCTATAATTCACCCCTCCACTTT. The chain combines TRBV19 with TRBJ1-6, with a weak D call TRBD1 (6 bases). Germline V lookup: CDR1 LNHDA, CDR2 SQIVND (reference sequence). The CDR3 has 16 amino acids. V dropped 5 bases and J dropped 1 base, with 12 bases sitting between them.

The genes are TRBV9 and TRBJ2-2, with D unresolved. V lost 4 bases, J lost 4 bases, and 17 bases lay in between. The CDR3 contains 16 residues. Germline V lookup: CDR1 SGDLS, CDR2 YYNGEE. As DNA, the CDR3 is TGTGCCAGCAGCCCTCTCCGGGCCCCCTCCACCGGGGAGCTGTTTTTT. This sequence encodes CASSPLRAPSTGELFF. Full variable domain (outside the CDR3, taken from reference TRBV9 and TRBJ2-2): DSGVTQTPKHLITATGQRVTLRCSPRSGDLSVYWYQQSLDQGLQFLIQYYNGEERAKGNILERFSAQQFPDLHSELNLSSLELGDSALYFCASSPLRAPSTGELFFGEGSRLTVL.

The chain uses TRBV19 and TRBJ2-4, with TRBD2 as a possible D gene (6 bases). This CDR3 contains 15 residues. Per germline, CDR1 LNHDA and CDR2 SQIVND (reference sequence). V lost 4 bases to trimming and J lost 1 base, with 11 bases between them. The CDR3 loop reads CASSTPGGAKNIQYF. The CDR3 nucleotides read TGTGCCAGTAGTACACCTGGGGGGGCCAAAAACATTCAGTACTTC.

The chain is built from TRBV3-1 (or the pseudogene TRBV3-2) and TRBJ1-1; D is unresolved. V dropped 2 bases and J dropped 1 base, with 8 bases sitting between them. CDR3 size: 14 residues. Germline V lookup: CDR1 LGHDT, CDR2 YNNKEL (reference sequence). The CDR3 coding sequence is TGTGCCAGCAGCCAACTACGAGAGAACACTGAAGCTTTCTTT. This gives the protein CASSQLRENTEAFF.

This clone occurred a few times. The chain combines TRBV7-6 with TRBJ1-5; D possibly corresponds to TRBD1 (5 bases). The CDR3 is 17 residues long. V was cut by 3 bases and J by 2 bases, with 17 bases left in between. CDR1 is SGHVS and CDR2 is FNYEAQ in the germline V gene. The CDR3 protein is CASSFGPGGSGNQPQHF. The CDR3 DNA follows: TGTGCCAGCAGCTTTGGGCCCGGGGGATCTGGCAATCAGCCCCAGCATTTT. Full variable domain (missing parts from reference TRBV7-6 and TRBJ1-5): GAGVSQSPRYKVTKRGQDVALRCDPISGHVSLYWYRQALGQGPEFLTYFNYEAQQDKSGLPNDRFSAERPEGSISTLTIQRTEQRDSAMYRCASSFGPGGSGNQPQHFGDGTRLSIL.

In nucleotides, the CDR3 is TGTGCCAGCAGCTTTCTTGGGCCCCAAGAGACCCAGTACTTC. Protein sequence: CASSFLGPQETQYF. V gene TRBV11-2 combines with J gene TRBJ2-5; D not resolved. CDR1 and CDR2 from the germline V gene are SGHAT and FQNNGV. Trimming cost V 3 bases and J 1 base, with 9 bases left between them. The CDR3 contains 14 residues.

This chain links TRBV5-1 with TRBJ1-3; D is unclear. CDR3 length: 14 amino acids. The V gene lost 3 bases and the J gene lost 3 bases, with 10 bases spanning the gap. Germline V gives CDR1 SGHRS, CDR2 YFSETQ. CDR3 bases: TGCGCCAGCAGCTCCGGGTTAAGTGGAAACACCATATATTTT. Residues: CASSSGLSGNTIYF.

The DNA for the CDR3 is TGTGCAAGTCGCTTGGGGCCAAATGAAGCTTTCTTT. The encoded protein is CASRLGPNEAFF. The rearrangement uses TRBV12-2 and TRBJ1-1; no DNA check was done on the table's D call, TRBD1. TRBV12-2 is classified as a pseudogene. The CDR3 sequence is 12 residues long.

The chain carries TRBV7-9 and TRBJ1-4; a weak D match, TRBD1 (5 bases). This CDR3 region has 15 residues. The germline V and J ends were trimmed by 5 bases and 0 bases, with 10 bases remaining between them. Germline lookup yields CDR1 SEHNR and CDR2 FQNEAQ (reference sequence). As DNA, the CDR3 is TGTGCCAGCAGCCCTCAGGGTGCAACTAATGAAAAACTGTTTTTT. This gives the protein CASSPQGATNEKLFF.

The rearrangement links TRBV6-1 to TRBJ2-7, with 10 bases lining up with TRBD1. Germline CDR1 reads MNHNS; CDR2 reads SASEGT. V gave up 2 bases and J gave up 7 bases; unmatched junction bases: 8. CDR3 length: 15 amino acids. The CDR3 DNA is TGTGCCAGCAGTGAATTGGGACAGGGGTTGGGGGAGCAGTACTTC. Translating it yields CASSELGQGLGEQYF.

This sequence joins TRBV24-1 and TRBJ1-2; no definite D call. With 3 bases removed from V and 4 bases from J, the gap between germline ends came to 11 bases. The CDR3 consists of 14 residues. Looked up from germline, CDR1 is KGHDR and CDR2 is SFDVKD. The CDR3 bases are TGTGCCACCAGTGATCCCGCCAGGTCCTATGGCTACACCTTC. It specifies CATSDPARSYGYTF.

This clone was seen only once. The gene calls are TRBV19 and TRBJ1-1, with D perhaps TRBD1 (5 bases). Trimming removed 4 bases from V and 8 bases from J, with 17 bases in between. CDR1 and CDR2 from the germline V gene are LNHDA and SQIVND (reference sequence). This CDR3 contains 14 residues. CDR3 DNA sequence: TGTGCCAGTAGTAGTCAGGGTCACGCGCGGGAAGCTTTCTTT. Its protein product is CASSSQGHAREAFF.

The chain is built from TRBV7-6 and TRBJ2-3; D is ambiguous. V lost 1 base, J lost 4 bases, and 6 bases lay in between. Germline CDR1 is SGHVS and CDR2 is FNYEAQ. The CDR3 length is 13 residues. The DNA of the CDR3 is TGTGCCAGCAGCTTAGATCAGCCAGATACGCAGTATTTT. This codes for CASSLDQPDTQYF.

The chain recombines TRBV28 with TRBJ1-3, with D perhaps TRBD1 (6 bases). The CDR3 consists of 15 residues. Germline CDR1 is MDHEN and CDR2 is SYDVKM. V was trimmed by 4 bases and J by 1 base, leaving 11 bases between them. The CDR3 DNA reads as TGTGCCAGCAGTTGGATTACAGGGTCTGGAAACACCATATATTTT. Protein: CASSWITGSGNTIYF.

J is TRBJ2-3 and V is TRBV6-2 or TRBV6-3, with 8 positions matching TRBD2. The germline V gene has CDR1 MNHEY and CDR2 SVGEGT. The CDR3 is made up of 16 amino acids. J gave up 6 bases and V 2 bases, and 10 bases lay outside the gene matches. CDR3 region: CASSYGVAGRLDTQYF. CDR3 nucleotides: TGTGCCAGCAGTTACGGGGTAGCGGGGAGGTTGGATACGCAGTATTTT.

This CDR3 is CASSIDYPGYGYTF. The CDR3 region has the DNA TGTGCCAGTAGTATAGATTACCCTGGTTATGGCTACACCTTC. J is TRBJ1-2 and V is TRBV19; no definite D call. V was pared by 0 bases and J by 5 bases, with 10 bases between. Germline V gene lookup returns CDR1 LNHDA and CDR2 SQIVND (reference sequence). This CDR3 region has 14 residues.

A single count supports this clone. This chain connects TRBV11-2 to TRBJ2-1, with 9 positions matching TRBD2. Germline V lookup: CDR1 SGHAT, CDR2 FQNNGV. This CDR3 has 15 amino acids. V was pared by 5 bases and J by 1 base, with 3 bases of the junction left unmatched. This CDR3 reads CASSTTSGSYNEQFF. The CDR3 coding sequence is TGTGCCAGCAGCACTACTAGCGGGTCCTACAATGAGCAGTTCTTC.

The chain uses TRBV5-1 and TRBJ2-1, with TRBD2 matching over 11 bases. The junction had 4 bases not matched to a gene; V was cut back by 3 bases and J by 5 bases. Germline-derived CDR1 and CDR2 are SGHRS and YFSETQ. CDR3 size: 15 residues. The CDR3 sequence: CASSSLAGVNNEQFF. The CDR3 nucleotides read TGCGCCAGCAGCTCACTAGCGGGGGTGAACAATGAGCAGTTCTTC.

The V and J genes are TRBV7-3 and TRBJ1-1, with 8 bases fitting TRBD1. CDR3 length equals 14 residues. The junction had 8 bases not matched to a gene; V was cut back by 5 bases and J by 6 bases. In germline, CDR1 is SGHTA, CDR2 FQGTGA. CDR3 sequence (DNA): TGTGCCAGCAGCCCTGACAGGGGAGGGGCTGAAGCTTTCTTT. It encodes CASSPDRGGAEAFF.

The chain uses TRBV12-3 or TRBV12-4 and TRBJ2-7; a weak D match, TRBD2 (6 bases). Deletions cut 8 bases from V and 6 bases from J, with 14 bases between. The CDR3 runs 12 residues. In DNA form, the CDR3 reads TGTGCCAGCGGGTCGGGGGTCAGCGAGCAGTACTTC. Translating gives CASGSGVSEQYF.